The present entry profiles one T cell receptor beta chain with its context. This specimen belongs to a study of identifying expanded T cells in peripheral blood. The protocol was immunoSEQ multiplex PCR, while the TCRdb copy is restricted to in-frame clones and leaves out a portion. The sample holds tens of thousands of clones, approximately 91% seen once. The source material was blood. The sequence was obtained from a person aged 18 to 75 in good health.

The CDR3 DNA sequence: TGTGCCAGTAGTATAGATCTATCCGAGACCCAGTACTTC. Its protein is CASSIDLSETQYF. The chain is built from TRBV19 and TRBJ2-5; no clear D gene. Trimming pared 0 bases from V and 5 bases from J, leaving 7 bases between. This CDR3 has 13 residues. Per the germline V gene, CDR1 is LNHDA and CDR2 is SQIVND (reference sequence).